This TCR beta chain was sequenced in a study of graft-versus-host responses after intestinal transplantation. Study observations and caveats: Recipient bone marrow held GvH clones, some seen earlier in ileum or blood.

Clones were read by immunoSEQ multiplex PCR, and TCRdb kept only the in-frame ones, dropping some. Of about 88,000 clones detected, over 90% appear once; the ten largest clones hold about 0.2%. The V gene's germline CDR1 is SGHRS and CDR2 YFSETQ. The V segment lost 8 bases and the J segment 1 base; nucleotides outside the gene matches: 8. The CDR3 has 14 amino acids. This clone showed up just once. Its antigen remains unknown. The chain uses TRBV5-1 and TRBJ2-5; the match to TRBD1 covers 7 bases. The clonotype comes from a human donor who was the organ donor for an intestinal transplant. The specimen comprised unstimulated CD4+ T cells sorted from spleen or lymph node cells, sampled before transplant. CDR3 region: CASAAQGVQETQYF. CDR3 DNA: TGCGCCAGTGCCGCTCAGGGGGTCCAAGAGACCCAGTACTTC.